This T cell receptor beta chain was recovered during a study of shared clonotypes between healthy human individuals. The CDR3 spans 14 residues. Trimming removed 6 bases at V and 0 bases at J, with 8 bases between. CDR1 is SNHLY, CDR2 FYNNEI, per germline. TCRdb's copy holds only in-frame clones and misses some; the assay was immunoSEQ multiplex PCR. Among approximately 620,000 clones listed, about 97% were seen once. Sequenced: naive CD4+ T cells sorted from blood. Subset defined: CD45RA+ positively selected. V usage is TRBV2 and J usage is TRBJ1-4, with D tentatively TRBD1 (5 bases). This clonotype was obtained from a woman in her 30s in good health. The CDR3 sequence is CASRTGATNEKLFF. The CDR3 DNA reads TGTGCCAGCAGAACAGGAGCAACTAATGAAAAACTGTTTTTT.